Sequencing of this TCR beta chain was carried out in a study of long-term antiretroviral therapy in people with HIV (dated by TCRdb to 2022 to 2024). In terms of the full investigation: The earliest samples were collected about a decade before the 2015 WHO recommendation for immediate ART, when ART was typically delayed until CD4 counts fell. About 40% of the 30 participants with HIV were female. From over 25 adults with confirmed HIV infection, the cohort provided 192 cryopreserved PBMC samples, gathered serially across a mean of roughly 6 years (range 1-12). This retrospective serial study examined whether starting ART and sustained HIV suppression were associated with changes in the composition and diversity of the TRB repertoire in peripheral blood. Test extractions of a monoclonal T-cell line alongside approximately 34 polyclonal samples showed no cross-contamination during QIAcube processing.

To be included, a participant needed at least one PBMC sample from before ART initiation plus at least two post-ART samples. Every participant with HIV received treatment in the United States of America. Before DNA extraction, cryopreserved samples containing 1-10 million PBMC were thawed and washed. At the time of the earliest PBMC sample, participants with HIV were aged between about 20 and 60 years. Each participant contributed PBMC samples from 1-4 timepoints before ART initiation and 2-8 timepoints after ART initiation, with a median of 7 samples. For every participant, serial HIV viral load, CD4+ T-cell count, ART history and demographic data were obtained. Genomic DNA was extracted from unsorted PBMC with a Qiagen kit on a QIAcube, processed in batches of 12 samples. The immunoSEQ hsTCRB v3.0 assay was used at survey level resolution to sequence the TRB variable region. The targeted TRB sequencing depth was 40,000-50,000 T-cell genomes per sample. TRB libraries were pooled and sequenced on an Illumina MiSeq using a v3 150-cycle kit. The authors processed their data as follows. Analysis of repertoires was carried out in R inside a reproducible Nextflow workflow spanning QC, data transformation and analysis. LymphoSeq2, an R package for exploring AIRR-Seq data, was used to implement custom analyses. Several samples yielding fewer than 5000 total TRB sequences were excluded, leaving 188 analyzed HIV repertoires. Of the roughly 180 retained HIV repertoires, over 55 were collected before and roughly 130 after ART initiation. Each repertoire was downsampled to 5000 TRB nucleotide sequences, and summary statistics were averaged across 100 downsampling iterations. Only TRB sequences with CDR3 regions of at least seven amino acids were retained for analysis. A Shannon entropy-derived clonality score and the Gini coefficient were used to measure diversity. Repertoire networks linked the top 5000 CDR3 amino acid sequences whenever two sequences differed by an edit distance of one. GLIPH2 predicted antigen specificity groups and MHC restriction for TRB CDR3 amino acid sequences. To flag known associations with CMV, EBV, HIV or tissue antigens, CDR3 amino acid sequences were compared against VDJdb and McPAS-TCR. Pre-ART, post-ART and control groups were compared with Wilcoxon signed-rank tests and Holm-Bonferroni correction. The table was pulled from immuneACCESS by TCRdb, which kept in-frame rearrangements only. Such tables lose some clones; where checked, under half of the loss comes from unresolved V genes, and the rest has no known cause. The DNA gave D and trimming, while V, J and clone size come from that table. The sample records about 39,000 clones, approximately 89% of which are singletons. Jointly, the top ten make up 5.5% to 6.5% of the sample.

This clone was seen more than once but under ten times. This clone's antigen is unknown. Base qualities were left out, and no much larger clone turns up one base away. Study-level results and caveats: Inferences about post-ART repertoire changes are limited because no data were available on ART adherence, viral resistance or therapy changes. A significant increase in TRB diversity was found to be associated with ART initiation, although TRB diversity was observed to remain significantly below that of transplant donor controls even after long-term ART. At every time point, the repertoire was dominated by expanded TRB clones first identified before ART initiation, although this dominance fluctuated and, in many PLHIV, declined after ART. Limited PBMC availability meant only the TCR beta chain was sequenced, without alpha chain pairing. Because cell numbers in pre-ART samples were limited, unsorted PBMC were profiled instead of sorted CD4+ and CD8+ T cells. HIV repertoires had narrower CDR3 length ranges than controls, and the network structure suggested an antigen-experienced repertoire that shifted only slightly toward naive after ART. The samples span the years 2004 to 2017, and the ART regimens used may be less effective than current regimens.

The CDR3, cysteine through phenylalanine, is 15 amino acids long. Of all the DNA, just the CDR3 is kept, 45 bases in frame from base 1. Trimming removed 5 bases from V and 6 bases from J; the gene matches leave 6 bases unexplained. From a lookup of the germline V gene (reference sequence), CDR1 and CDR2 are SEHNR and FQNEAQ. This chain joins TRBV7-9 to TRBJ1-6, and 8 bases in between align with TRBD1. The TCR originated in a woman between 45 and 65 years old with HIV. Specimen: unsorted PBMCs, collected 3.1 years after starting antiretroviral therapy. CDR3 loop: CASSVDRVTNSPLHF. In nucleotide form, the sequence is TGTGCCAGCAGCGTGGACAGGGTAACTAATTCACCCCTCCACTTT. With the portions outside the CDR3 filled from the reference TRBV7-9 and TRBJ1-6 genes, the complete variable region becomes DTGVSQNPRHKITKRGQNVTFRCDPISEHNRLYWYRQTLGQGPEFLTYFQNEAQLEKSRLLSDRFSAERPKGSFSTLEIQRTEQGDSAMYLCASSVDRVTNSPLHFGNGTRLTVT.